Shown below are 7 T cell receptor beta chains from a single sample sequenced in a study of blood T cell repertoires in COVID-19. Some clones are missing from TCRdb's copy, which holds only in-frame ones; the method was immunoSEQ multiplex PCR. The profile covers around 170,000 clones, with around 75% appearing a single time and 14% taken by the ten largest. The sample comprised peripheral blood. These receptors were taken from an elderly woman with acute or convalescent COVID-19.

V and J are TRBV7-3 and TRBJ2-5; 7 nucleotides line up with TRBD2. Germline trimming cut 8 bases from V and 2 bases from J; bases unmatched to any gene: 11. CDR1 SGHTA and CDR2 FQGTGA come from the germline V gene. The CDR3 covers 15 residues. The CDR3 here is CASGEGLAAQETQYF. The CDR3 DNA follows: TGTGCCAGCGGGGAGGGGCTAGCAGCTCAAGAGACCCAGTACTTC.

The V gene is TRBV6-6, the J gene TRBJ2-5; the match to TRBD1 covers 9 bases. The V and J ends lost 6 bases and 2 bases, in that order; junction bases with no gene match: 7. Germline V gene sequence: CDR1 MNHNY, CDR2 SVGAGI (reference sequence). The CDR3 is made up of 15 amino acids. The CDR3 region has the DNA TGTGCCAGCAGCAGCTCCGGGACAGGGCAAGAGACCCAGTACTTC. It codes for CASSSSGTGQETQYF.

The chain employs TRBV6-5 and TRBJ2-4; TRBD2 is a possible D gene (5 bases). V was clipped by 6 bases and J by 6 bases, with 18 bases between them. CDR1 is MNHEY, CDR2 SVGAGI, per germline. The CDR3 totals 15 residues. As DNA, the CDR3 is TGTGCCAGCAGGGCTAGCCTCCTGATTGGAAACATTCAGTACTTC. Residues: CASRASLLIGNIQYF.

The CDR3 loop is CASSTGYRETQYF. The CDR3 DNA follows: TGTGCCAGCAGTACAGGGTATAGGGAGACCCAGTACTTC. The chain joins TRBV6-5 to TRBJ2-5; D possibly corresponds to TRBD1 (6 bases). Looked up from germline, CDR1 is MNHEY and CDR2 is SVGAGI. The V gene lost 5 bases and the J gene lost 5 bases, with 12 bases spanning the gap. The CDR3 sequence is 13 residues long.

The rearrangement links TRBV7-9 to TRBJ1-1; perhaps TRBD1 as D (5 bases). Germline V lookup: CDR1 SEHNR, CDR2 FQNEAQ (reference sequence). The CDR3 is 14 residues long. V shed 4 bases and J shed 2 bases, with 11 bases lying between them. CDR3 region: CASSWGTVNTEAFF. In DNA, the CDR3 is TGTGCCAGCAGCTGGGGCACGGTCAACACTGAAGCTTTCTTT. The whole variable domain, remainder taken from reference TRBV7-9 and TRBJ1-1, is DTGVSQNPRHKITKRGQNVTFRCDPISEHNRLYWYRQTLGQGPEFLTYFQNEAQLEKSRLLSDRFSAERPKGSFSTLEIQRTEQGDSAMYLCASSWGTVNTEAFFGQGTRLTVV.

This rearrangement joins TRBV29-1 to TRBJ1-5, with D hard to call. The CDR3 consists of 13 residues. Looked up from germline, CDR1 is SQVTM and CDR2 is ANQGSEA. V lost 6 bases to trimming and J lost 6 bases, with 15 bases between them. CDR3 DNA: TGCAGCGTAGTGGAGACCACGGGTCAGCCCCAGCATTTT. It yields the protein CSVVETTGQPQHF.

The chain uses TRBV28 and TRBJ1-3; unclear D gene. Germline-derived CDR1 and CDR2 are MDHEN and SYDVKM. Trimming shortened V by 1 base and J by 4 bases, and 5 bases separated the two germline ends. The CDR3 runs 13 residues. The CDR3 coding sequence is TGTGCCAGCAGTTTATTAGCAGGAAACACCATATATTTT. This gives the protein CASSLLAGNTIYF.